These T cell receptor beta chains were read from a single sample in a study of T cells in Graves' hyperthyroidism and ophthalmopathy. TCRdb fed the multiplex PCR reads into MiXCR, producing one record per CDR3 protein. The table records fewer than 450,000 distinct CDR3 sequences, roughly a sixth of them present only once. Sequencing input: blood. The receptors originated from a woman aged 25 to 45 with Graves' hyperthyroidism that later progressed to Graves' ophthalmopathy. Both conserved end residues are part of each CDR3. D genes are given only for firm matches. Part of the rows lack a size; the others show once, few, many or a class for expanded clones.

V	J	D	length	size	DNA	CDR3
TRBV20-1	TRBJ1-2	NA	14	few	TGCAGTGCTAGAGAATCTTCCGGGAATTGGGGCTACACCTTC	CSARESSGNWGYTF
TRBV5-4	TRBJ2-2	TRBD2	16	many	TGTGCCAGCAGCCTGGACGGCGGCGGGGGGAGCGGGGAGCTGTTTTTT	CASSLDGGGGSGELFF
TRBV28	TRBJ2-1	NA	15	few	TGTGCCAGCAGTGACCAGGGCGCCGCCTACAATGAGCAGTTCTTC	CASSDQGAAYNEQFF
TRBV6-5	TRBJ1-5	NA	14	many	TGTGCCAGCAGTTACGCGGGGGGGCATCAGCCCCAGCATTTT	CASSYAGGHQPQHF
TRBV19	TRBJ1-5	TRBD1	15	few	TGTGCCAGTAGTATTGCGGGACAGGGAATTCAGCCCCAGCATTTT	CASSIAGQGIQPQHF
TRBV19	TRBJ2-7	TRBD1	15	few	TGTGCCAGTAGCACGGGACAGCGAACTTACTACGAGCAGTACTTC	CASSTGQRTYYEQYF
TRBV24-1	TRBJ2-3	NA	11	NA	TGTGCCAGCCAGGCGGGGAATACGCAGTATTTT	CASQAGNTQYF
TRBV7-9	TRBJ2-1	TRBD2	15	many	TGTGCCAGCAGCTTAGAACTAGCGGGAGATAATGAGCAGTTCTTC	CASSLELAGDNEQFF
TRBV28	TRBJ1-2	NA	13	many	TGTGCCAGCAGCCGCGGGACGGACTATGGCTACACCTTC	CASSRGTDYGYTF
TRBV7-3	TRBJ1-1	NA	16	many	TGTGCCAGCAGCTTAGATCGTGGGACTGGGATGCCTGAAGCTTTCTTT	CASSLDRGTGMPEAFF
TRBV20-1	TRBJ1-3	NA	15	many	TGCAGTGCTCTCTTAGTGGGGTATACTGGAAACACCATATATTTT	CSALLVGYTGNTIYF
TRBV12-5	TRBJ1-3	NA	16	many	TGTGCTAGTGGTCCCCATTTGGGAACCTCTGGAAACACCATATATTTT	CASGPHLGTSGNTIYF
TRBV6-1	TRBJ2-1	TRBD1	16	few	TGTGCCAGCAGTGAAGCGGTCAGGGGGCGATTAGATGAGCAGTTCTTC	CASSEAVRGRLDEQFF
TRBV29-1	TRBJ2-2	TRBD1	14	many	TGCAGCGTGGTCGACAGGGCGGGCACCGGGGAGCTGTTTTTT	CSVVDRAGTGELFF
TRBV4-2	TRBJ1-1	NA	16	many	TGTGCCAGCAGCCAAGAGGTTTCGGGGTCGATCACTGAAGCTTTCTTT	CASSQEVSGSITEAFF
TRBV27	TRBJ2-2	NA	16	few	TGTGCCAGCAGTACCTGGGACACCTCGAACACCGGGGAGCTGTTTTTT	CASSTWDTSNTGELFF
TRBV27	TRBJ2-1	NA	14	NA	TGTGCCAGCAGTTTATCAACGACAACCGATGAGCAGTTCTTC	CASSLSTTTDEQFF
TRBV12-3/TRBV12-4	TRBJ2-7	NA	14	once	TGTGCCAGCAGTTTTGGCGGTCAGGGCTACGAGCAGTACTTC	CASSFGGQGYEQYF
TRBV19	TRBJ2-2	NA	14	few	TGTGCCAGTAGTATACGGGGGAGGACCGGGGAGCTGTTTTTT	CASSIRGRTGELFF
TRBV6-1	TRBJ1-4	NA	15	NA	TGTGCCAGCAGTGTCCAGAGTTCAACTAATGAAAAACTGTTTTTT	CASSVQSSTNEKLFF
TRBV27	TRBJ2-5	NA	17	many	TGTGCCGGACGAAATGGGTGGGCGGGACGACCTCAAGAGACCCAGTACTTC	CAGRNGWAGRPQETQYF
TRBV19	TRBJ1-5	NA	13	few	TGTGCCAGTAGCCAGCCGACAGGTCAGCCCCAGCATTTT	CASSQPTGQPQHF
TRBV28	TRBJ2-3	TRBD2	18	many	TGTGCCAGCAGTTCATGGACTAGCGGGGGACCTGACACAGATACGCAGTATTTT	CASSSWTSGGPDTDTQYF
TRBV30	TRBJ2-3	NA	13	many	TGTGCCTGGAGACTACCGCATACAGATACGCAGTATTTT	CAWRLPHTDTQYF
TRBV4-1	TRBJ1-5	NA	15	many	TGCGCCAGCAGCCAAGATCGGACAGCCGGACAGCCCCAGCATTTT	CASSQDRTAGQPQHF
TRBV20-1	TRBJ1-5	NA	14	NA	TGCAGTGCTAGTATCGGCGGGCTTAATCAGCCCCAGCATTTT	CSASIGGLNQPQHF
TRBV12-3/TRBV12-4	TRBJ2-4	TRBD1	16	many	TGTGCCAGCAGTTTAGTTCAGGGGGCGGCCAAAAACATTCAGTACTTC	CASSLVQGAAKNIQYF
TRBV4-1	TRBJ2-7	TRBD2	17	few	TGCGCCAGCAGCCTAACCGGGACTAGCGGGAGTTACTACGAGCAGTACTTC	CASSLTGTSGSYYEQYF
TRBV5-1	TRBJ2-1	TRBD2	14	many	TGCGCCAGAAGGCTAGCGGGAGGGCCTCATGAGCAGTTCTTC	CARRLAGGPHEQFF
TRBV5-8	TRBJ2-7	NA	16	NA	TGTGCCAGCAGCTTGTATCCCGGGCTAGGTTCCTACGAGCAGTACTTC	CASSLYPGLGSYEQYF
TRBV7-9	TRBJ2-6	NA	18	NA	TGTGCCAGCAGCCCCCGGCAGGGGTCCATCTCTGGGGCCAACGTCCTGACTTTC	CASSPRQGSISGANVLTF
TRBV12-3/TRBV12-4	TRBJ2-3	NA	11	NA	TGTGCCAGCCGAGGCGTAGATACGCAGTATTTT	CASRGVDTQYF
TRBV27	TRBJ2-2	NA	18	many	TGTGCCAGCAGTGACCGTCTGCGGGCGGTAAAGAACACCGGGGAGCTGTTTTTT	CASSDRLRAVKNTGELFF
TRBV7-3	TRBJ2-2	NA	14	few	TGTGCCAGCAGCCCCCAGAGGAACACCGGGGAGCTGTTTTTT	CASSPQRNTGELFF
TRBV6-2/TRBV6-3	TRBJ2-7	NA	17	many	TGTGCCAGCAGTTACAGCCTTGAGCAGAGTGCCTCCTACGAGCAGTACTTC	CASSYSLEQSASYEQYF
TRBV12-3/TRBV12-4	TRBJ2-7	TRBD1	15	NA	TGTGCCAGCAGTTTAATGGGACAGGGGTTCTACGAGCAGTACTTC	CASSLMGQGFYEQYF
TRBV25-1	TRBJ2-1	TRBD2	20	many	TGTGCCAGCAGTTCCCTGGCCGAAGCGGGAGGGCCTAGCTCCTACAATGAGCAGTTCTTC	CASSSLAEAGGPSSYNEQFF
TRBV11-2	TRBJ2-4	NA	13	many	TGTGCCAGCAGCTTAGATCTAAGGTACATTCAGTACTTC	CASSLDLRYIQYF
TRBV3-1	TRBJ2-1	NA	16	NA	TGTGCCAGCAGCCAAGAAGTCGGGGTTGTGTACAATGAGCAGTTCTTC	CASSQEVGVVYNEQFF
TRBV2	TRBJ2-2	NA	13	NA	TGTGCCAGCAGGCAGACGGTTACGGGGGAGCTGTTTTTT	CASRQTVTGELFF
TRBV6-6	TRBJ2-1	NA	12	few	TGTGCCAGCAGTTACAGGGGTCATGAGCAGTTCTTC	CASSYRGHEQFF
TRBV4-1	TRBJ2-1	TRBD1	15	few	TGCGCCAGCAGCCAGGGGACAGCATCTTACAATGAGCAGTTCTTC	CASSQGTASYNEQFF